This TCR beta chain was sequenced during a study of T cells in Graves' hyperthyroidism and ophthalmopathy. Findings of the study overall: Prediction of ophthalmopathy progression came a median around 6.5 months pre-onset. The authors' 13 V-J model separated ophthalmopathy from stable hyperthyroidism.

With 2 bases removed from V and 5 bases from J, the gap between germline ends came to 13 bases. The CDR3 consists of 13 residues. The germline V gene encodes CDR1 GTSNPN and CDR2 SVGIG (reference sequence). Amplification targeted TCR beta CDR3 regions from RNA transcripts. HTBI primers were the set used in a first-round RT-PCR of the TCR CDR3. Each CDR3 protein is one row after TCRdb ran MiXCR on the multiplex PCR reads. The sample gives approximately 490,000 distinct CDR3 sequences, around a fifth of which show up once; less than 65% is in the top ten. The sample holds a few counts of this clonotype. Its antigen remains unidentified.

This chain uses TRBV30 with TRBJ2-7, with no clear D. The TCR comes from a woman aged 70-85 years with Graves' ophthalmopathy. Sequenced material: blood. The CDR3 here is CAWSRSRSHEQYF. In DNA form, the CDR3 reads TGTGCCTGGAGTAGGTCTCGTTCCCACGAGCAGTACTTC.